This T cell receptor beta chain was sequenced during a study of cytomegalovirus exposure and HLA in healthy donors. The CDR3 is 12 residues long. V was clipped by 4 bases and J by 3 bases, with 8 bases between them. From germline, CDR1 is SQVTM and CDR2 ANQGSEA. Both 60 Vbeta primers and 13 Jbeta primers went into the PCR. Produced via immunoSEQ multiplex PCR; TCRdb's table is partial and in-frame only. In the table there are about 120,000 clones, around 73% of which are singletons. The sequence derives from a female donor in good health and CMV-seronegative. Sequencing used PBMCs. The chain couples TRBV29-1 to TRBJ2-3; possibly TRBD2 for D (5 bases). This CDR3 reads CSVVTGTDTQYF. The CDR3 DNA reads TGCAGCGTTGTAACGGGGACAGATACGCAGTATTTT.